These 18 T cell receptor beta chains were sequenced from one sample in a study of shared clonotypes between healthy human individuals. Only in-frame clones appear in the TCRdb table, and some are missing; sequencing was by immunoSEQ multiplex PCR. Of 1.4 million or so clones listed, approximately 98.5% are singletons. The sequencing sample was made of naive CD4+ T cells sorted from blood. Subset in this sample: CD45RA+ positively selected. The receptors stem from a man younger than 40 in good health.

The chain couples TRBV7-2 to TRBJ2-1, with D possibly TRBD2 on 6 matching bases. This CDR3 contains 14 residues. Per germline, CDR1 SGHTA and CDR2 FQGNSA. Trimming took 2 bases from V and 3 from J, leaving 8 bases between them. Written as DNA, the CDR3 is TGTGCCAGCAGCTTACGGACTAACTACAATGAGCAGTTCTTC. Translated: CASSLRTNYNEQFF. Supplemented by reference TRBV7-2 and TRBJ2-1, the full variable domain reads GAGVSQSPSNKVTEKGKDVELRCDPISGHTALYWYRQSLGQGLEFLIYFQGNSAPDKSGLPSDRFSAERTGGSVSTLTIQRTQQEDSAVYLCASSLRTNYNEQFFGPGTRLTVL.

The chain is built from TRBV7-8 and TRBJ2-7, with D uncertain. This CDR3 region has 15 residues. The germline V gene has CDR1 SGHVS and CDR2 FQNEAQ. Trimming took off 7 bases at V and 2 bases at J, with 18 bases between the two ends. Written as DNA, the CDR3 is TGTGCCAGCACCCCCCGGGTAGCCCTTCCCTACGAGCAGTACTTC. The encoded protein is CASTPRVALPYEQYF.

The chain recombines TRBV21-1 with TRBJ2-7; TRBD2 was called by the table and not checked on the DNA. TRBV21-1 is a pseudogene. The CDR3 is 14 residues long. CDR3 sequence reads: CASSSQTRSYEQYF. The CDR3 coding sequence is TGTGCCAGCAGCTCCCAGACTCGCTCCTACGAGCAGTACTTC.

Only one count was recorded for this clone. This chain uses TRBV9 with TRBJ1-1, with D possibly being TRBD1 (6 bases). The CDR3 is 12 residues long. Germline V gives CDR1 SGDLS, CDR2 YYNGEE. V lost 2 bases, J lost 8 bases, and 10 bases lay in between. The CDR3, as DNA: TGTGCCAGCAGCGTCCGGGACAACGAAGCTTTCTTT. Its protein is CASSVRDNEAFF.

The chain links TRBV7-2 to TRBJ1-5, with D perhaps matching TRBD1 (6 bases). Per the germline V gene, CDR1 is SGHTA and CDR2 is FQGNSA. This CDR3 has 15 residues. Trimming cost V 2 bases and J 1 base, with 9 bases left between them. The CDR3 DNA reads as TGTGCCAGCAGCTTACGAACAGGGAGCAATCAGCCCCAGCATTTT. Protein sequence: CASSLRTGSNQPQHF.

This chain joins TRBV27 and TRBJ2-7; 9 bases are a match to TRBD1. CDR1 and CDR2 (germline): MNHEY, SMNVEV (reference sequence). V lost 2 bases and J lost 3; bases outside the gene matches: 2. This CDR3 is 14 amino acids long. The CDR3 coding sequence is TGTGCCAGCAGTTTACTGGACAGGGGCTACGAGCAGTACTTC. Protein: CASSLLDRGYEQYF.

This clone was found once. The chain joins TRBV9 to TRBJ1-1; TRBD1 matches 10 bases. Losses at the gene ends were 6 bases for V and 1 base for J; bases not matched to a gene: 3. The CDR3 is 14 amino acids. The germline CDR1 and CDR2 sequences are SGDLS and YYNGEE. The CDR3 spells CASTRDRGNTEAFF. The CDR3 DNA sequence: TGTGCCAGCACACGGGACAGGGGGAACACTGAAGCTTTCTTT.

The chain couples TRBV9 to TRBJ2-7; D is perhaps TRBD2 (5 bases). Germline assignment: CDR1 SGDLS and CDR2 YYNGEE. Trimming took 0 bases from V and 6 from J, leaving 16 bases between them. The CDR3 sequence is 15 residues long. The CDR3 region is CASSVDGVRSSEQYF. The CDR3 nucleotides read TGTGCCAGCAGCGTAGACGGGGTCAGGTCTAGCGAGCAGTACTTC.

The CDR3 sequence: CASSARDNQRAGWSYEQYF. The CDR3 nucleotides read TGTGCCAGCAGTGCCCGGGATAATCAACGTGCGGGGTGGTCCTACGAGCAGTACTTC. V and J are TRBV6-1 and TRBJ2-7; tentatively, D is TRBD2 (6 bases). The V gene lost 4 bases and the J gene lost 1 base, with 26 bases spanning the gap. This CDR3 comprises 19 residues. Germline V lookup: CDR1 MNHNS, CDR2 SASEGT.

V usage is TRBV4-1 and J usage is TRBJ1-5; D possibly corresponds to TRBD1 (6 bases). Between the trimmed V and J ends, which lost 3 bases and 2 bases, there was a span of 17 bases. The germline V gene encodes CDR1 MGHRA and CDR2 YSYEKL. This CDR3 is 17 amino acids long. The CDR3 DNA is TGCGCCAGCAGCCAGGAACACAGGGTTGCTGGCAATCAGCCCCAGCATTTT. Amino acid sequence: CASSQEHRVAGNQPQHF.

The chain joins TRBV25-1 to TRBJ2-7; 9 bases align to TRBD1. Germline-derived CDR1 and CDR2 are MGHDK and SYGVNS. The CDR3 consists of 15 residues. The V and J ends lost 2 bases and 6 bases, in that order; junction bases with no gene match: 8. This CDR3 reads CASSEAGQGFCEQYF. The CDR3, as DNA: TGTGCCAGCAGTGAAGCGGGACAGGGTTTCTGCGAGCAGTACTTC.

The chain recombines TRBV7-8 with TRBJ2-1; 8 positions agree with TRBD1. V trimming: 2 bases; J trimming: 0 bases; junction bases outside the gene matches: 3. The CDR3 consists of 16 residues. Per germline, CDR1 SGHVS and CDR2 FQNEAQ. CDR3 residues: CASSLLDRDSYNEQFF. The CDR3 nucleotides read TGTGCCAGCAGCTTATTGGACAGGGACTCCTACAATGAGCAGTTCTTC.

The DNA for the CDR3 is TGTGCCAGCAGGGGGACAGGGAGGAGCACCGGGGAGCTGTTTTTT. This codes for CASRGTGRSTGELFF. The chain recombines TRBV6-6 with TRBJ2-2; 9 nucleotides agree with TRBD1. Germline assignment: CDR1 MNHNY and CDR2 SVGAGI (reference sequence). The CDR3 contains 15 residues. With V trimmed by 6 bases and J by 4 bases, 6 bases remained unmatched.

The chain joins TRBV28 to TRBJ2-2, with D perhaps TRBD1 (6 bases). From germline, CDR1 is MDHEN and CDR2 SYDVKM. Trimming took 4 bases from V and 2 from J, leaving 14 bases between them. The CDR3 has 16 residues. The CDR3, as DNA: TGTGCCAGCAGTTCCTTGGACAGAACCAACACCGGGGAGCTGTTTTTT. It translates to CASSSLDRTNTGELFF.

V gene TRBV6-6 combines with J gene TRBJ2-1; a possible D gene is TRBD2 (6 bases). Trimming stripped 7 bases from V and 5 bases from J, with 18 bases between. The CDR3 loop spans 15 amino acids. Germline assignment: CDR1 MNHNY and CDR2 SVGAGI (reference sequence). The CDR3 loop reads CASTKSGGINNEQFF. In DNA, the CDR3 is TGTGCCAGCACCAAATCAGGAGGGATCAACAATGAGCAGTTCTTC.

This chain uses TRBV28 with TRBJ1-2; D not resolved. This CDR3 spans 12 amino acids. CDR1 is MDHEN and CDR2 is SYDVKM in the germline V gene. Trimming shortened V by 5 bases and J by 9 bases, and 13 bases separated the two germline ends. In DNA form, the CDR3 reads TGTGCCAGCAGTCCCCTCAGAGGAAGCTACACCTTC. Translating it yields CASSPLRGSYTF.

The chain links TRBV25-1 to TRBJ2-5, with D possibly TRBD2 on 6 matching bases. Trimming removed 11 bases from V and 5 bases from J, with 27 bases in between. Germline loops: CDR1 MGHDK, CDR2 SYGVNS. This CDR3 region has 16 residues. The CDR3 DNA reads TGTGCCGGCGTGGGCGTCCTTAGTACAGGAGGGGAGACCCAGTACTTC. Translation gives CAGVGVLSTGGETQYF.

The CDR3 loop reads CASTPEMDNYGYTF. The DNA for the CDR3 is TGCGCCAGCACACCTGAGATGGATAACTATGGCTACACCTTC. The chain joins TRBV5-1 to TRBJ1-2; D unresolved. Trimming shortened V by 6 bases and J by 1 base, and 13 bases separated the two germline ends. This CDR3 has 14 residues. Germline-derived CDR1 and CDR2 are SGHRS and YFSETQ. The variable domain in full, with the rest retrieved from reference TRBV5-1 and TRBJ1-2, is KAGVTQTPRYLIKTRGQQVTLSCSPISGHRSVSWYQQTPGQGLQFLFEYFSETQRNKGNFPGRFSGRQFSNSRSEMNVSTLELGDSALYLCASTPEMDNYGYTFGSGTRLTVV.